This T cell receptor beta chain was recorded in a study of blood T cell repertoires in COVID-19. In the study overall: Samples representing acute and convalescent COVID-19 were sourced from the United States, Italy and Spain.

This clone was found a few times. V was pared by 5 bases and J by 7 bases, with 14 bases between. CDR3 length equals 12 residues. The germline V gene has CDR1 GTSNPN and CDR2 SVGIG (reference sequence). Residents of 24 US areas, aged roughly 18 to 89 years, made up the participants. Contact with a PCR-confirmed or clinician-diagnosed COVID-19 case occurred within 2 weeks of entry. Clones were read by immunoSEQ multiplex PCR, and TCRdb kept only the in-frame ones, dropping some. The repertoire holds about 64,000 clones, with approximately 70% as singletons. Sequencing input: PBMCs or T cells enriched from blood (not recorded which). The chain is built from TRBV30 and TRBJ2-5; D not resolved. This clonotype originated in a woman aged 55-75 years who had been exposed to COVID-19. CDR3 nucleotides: TGTGCCTGGGAACAGAGCCCCGGGACCCAGTACTTC. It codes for CAWEQSPGTQYF.